This TCR beta chain was found in a study of T cell changes during pregnancy in multiple sclerosis. Repertoires were generated with immunoSEQ multiplex PCR, while TCRdb's copy carries only in-frame clones and drops some. The profile shows tens of thousands of clones, less than 95% of them singletons. The table lists this clone with a count of one. Specimen: peripheral blood, collected before pregnancy. The TCR was taken from a female donor with multiple sclerosis, enrolled in a pregnancy study.

Here the CDR3 reads CASSNRTGLNTEAFF. The CDR3 bases are TGTGCCAGCAGCAACCGGACAGGTTTGAACACTGAAGCTTTCTTT. The V and J genes are TRBV7-9 and TRBJ1-1, with 7 bases that match TRBD1. The CDR3 sequence is 15 residues long. Germline-derived CDR1 and CDR2 are SEHNR and FQNEAQ (reference sequence). With 5 bases clipped from V and 0 bases from J, the junction kept 6 bases outside the gene matches.